Reported below is one TCR beta chain. This sample was taken from a study of shared T cell receptors in the human thymus. Only in-frame clones appear in the TCRdb table, and some are missing; sequencing was by immunoSEQ multiplex PCR. This table holds some 640,000 clones, more than 70% found once. This same sample was also part of a study on human thymus T cells. That source reports: Corrective cardiac surgery supplied the resected thymus tissue. Usage of V and J genes appeared biased in thymic and blood repertoires. A high degree of thymic repertoire overlap among unrelated individuals was reported in related research.

The TCR originated in a boy younger than two with a congenital heart defect. The specimen was thymocytes.

This chain's CDR3 is CASSPGTPEPEETQYF. In DNA, the CDR3 is TGTGCCAGCAGCCCCGGGACACCCGAACCCGAAGAGACCCAGTACTTC. The chain carries TRBV11-2 and TRBJ2-5, with a possible D match to TRBD1 (6 bases). The CDR3 runs 16 residues. Trimming cost V 5 bases and J 3 bases, with 19 bases left between them. Germline CDR1 is SGHAT and CDR2 is FQNNGV.